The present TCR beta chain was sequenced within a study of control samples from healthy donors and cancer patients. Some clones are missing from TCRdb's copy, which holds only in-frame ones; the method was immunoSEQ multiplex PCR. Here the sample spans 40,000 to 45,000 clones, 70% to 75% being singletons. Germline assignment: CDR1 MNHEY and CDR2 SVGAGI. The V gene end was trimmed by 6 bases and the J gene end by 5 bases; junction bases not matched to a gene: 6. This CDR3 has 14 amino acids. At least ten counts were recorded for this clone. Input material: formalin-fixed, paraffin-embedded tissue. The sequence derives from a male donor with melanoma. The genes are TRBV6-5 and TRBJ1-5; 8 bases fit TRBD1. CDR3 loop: CASSQYRGDQPQHF. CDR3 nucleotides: TGTGCCAGCAGCCAGTACAGGGGGGATCAGCCCCAGCATTTT.